This TCR beta chain was obtained from a study of vaccination and CD4 T cells after COVID-19. About the research overall: Sampling that followed vaccination took place a median roughly 69 days after dose two, within a range of 14 to 241. Cultures that served as controls received a CEFX pool, an HIV-1 Nef pool, or no peptide.

In germline, CDR1 is SEHNR, CDR2 FQNEAQ (reference sequence). V lost 2 bases and J 9 bases, leaving 20 bases between the germline ends. The CDR3 spans 17 residues. Treatment here: approximately 9-day PBMC culture with coronavirus spike peptide pools or control peptides (ViraFEST assay). At the Johns Hopkins FTIC core, DNA taken from cultured CD4+ T cells was sequenced by way of the Oncomine TCR Beta short-read assay. TCRdb reprocessed the PCR reads with MiXCR, giving one entry per CDR3 protein. The sample records about 20,000 distinct CDR3 sequences, about 50% being singletons. This clonotype was recorded a few times. As yet, its antigen is unknown.

The sequence came from a human donor who had recovered from COVID-19. The sequencing input was CD4+ T cells from blood, cultured in vitro. V usage is TRBV7-9 and J usage is TRBJ1-6; D might be TRBD1 (5 bases). This CDR3 reads CASSLLGTPNRGSPLHF. The CDR3 DNA is TGTGCCAGCAGCTTACTAGGGACTCCGAACAGAGGTTCACCCCTCCACTTT.